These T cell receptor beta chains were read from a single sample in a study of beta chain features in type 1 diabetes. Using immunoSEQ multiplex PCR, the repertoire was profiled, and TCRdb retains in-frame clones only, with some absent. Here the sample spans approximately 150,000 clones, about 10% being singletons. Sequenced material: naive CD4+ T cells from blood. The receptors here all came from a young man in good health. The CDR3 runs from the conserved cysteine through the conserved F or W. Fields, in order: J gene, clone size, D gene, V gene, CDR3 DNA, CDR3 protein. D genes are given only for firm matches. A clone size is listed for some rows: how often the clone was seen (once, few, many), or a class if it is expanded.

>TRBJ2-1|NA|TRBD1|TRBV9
TGTGCCAGCAGCGTAGTTAGCAGGGGGTCTAATGAGCAGTTCTTC
CASSVVSRGSNEQFF
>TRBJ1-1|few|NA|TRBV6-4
TGTGCCAGCAGTGACTCACTAGAAGCTTTCTTT
CASSDSLEAFF
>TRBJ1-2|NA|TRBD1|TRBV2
TGTGCCAGCAGTCCTGGACAGGGGGCCTATGGCTACACCTTC
CASSPGQGAYGYTF
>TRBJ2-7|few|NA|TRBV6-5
TGTGCCACCGGACAGAGCTCTGTTTACGAGCAGTACTTC
CATGQSSVYEQYF
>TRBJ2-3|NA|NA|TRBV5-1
TGCGCCAGCAGCCGCGCGTCGGGGAGCACAGATACGCAGTATTTT
CASSRASGSTDTQYF
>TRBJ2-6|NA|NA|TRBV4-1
TGCGCCAGCAGCCAAAGCAGTAGCGCCGGCTCTGGGGCCAACGTCCTGACTTTC
CASSQSSSAGSGANVLTF
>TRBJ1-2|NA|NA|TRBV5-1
TGCGCCAGCAGCTTGGATCTAGGGGCCCTCGGCTACACCTTC
CASSLDLGALGYTF
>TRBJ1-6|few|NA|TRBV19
TGTGCCAGTAGTATGGCACAGGGTGGTTCACCCCTCCACTTT
CASSMAQGGSPLHF
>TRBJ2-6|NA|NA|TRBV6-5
TGTGCCACCCGAGGGGGTTTAGGCGAACCAAACGTCCTGACTTTC
CATRGGLGEPNVLTF
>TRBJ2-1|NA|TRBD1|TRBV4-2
TGTGCCAGCAGCCACTCGGGGACAGGGACCTACAATGAGCAGTTCTTC
CASSHSGTGTYNEQFF
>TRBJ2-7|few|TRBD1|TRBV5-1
TGCGCCAGCAGCTTGGGGACAGGGCTTTTGGAGCAGTACTTC
CASSLGTGLLEQYF
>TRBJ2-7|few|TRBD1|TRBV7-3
TGTGCCAGCAGCTTGGACAGGGCAGGCGAGCAGTACTTC
CASSLDRAGEQYF
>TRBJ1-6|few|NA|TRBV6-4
TGTGCCAGCAGTGAACAGGGTGGAAATTCACCCCTCCACTTT
CASSEQGGNSPLHF
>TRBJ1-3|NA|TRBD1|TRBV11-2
TGTGCCAGCAGCCTCAGGGGGACCCTCTCTGGAAACACCATATATTTT
CASSLRGTLSGNTIYF
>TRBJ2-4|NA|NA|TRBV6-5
TGTGCCAGCAGCCAGTCGCGAGGACAGAACATTCAGTACTTC
CASSQSRGQNIQYF
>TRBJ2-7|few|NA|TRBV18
TGTGCCAGCTCACCACCTAGCCCGTTAGATGAGCAGTACTTC
CASSPPSPLDEQYF
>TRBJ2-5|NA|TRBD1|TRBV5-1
TGCGCCAGCAGCCAAGACAGGGCACGGTCCCAGTACTTC
CASSQDRARSQYF
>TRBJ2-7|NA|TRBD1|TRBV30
TGTGCCTGGGGACAGGGGGCTCACGAGCAGTACTTC
CAWGQGAHEQYF
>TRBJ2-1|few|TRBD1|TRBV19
TGTGCCAGTAGTGGGCAGACAGGGGATGAGCAGTTCTTC
CASSGQTGDEQFF
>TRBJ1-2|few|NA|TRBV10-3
TGTGCCATCAGTGGATCCGGGGGGGCGGACTATGGCTACACCTTC
CAISGSGGADYGYTF
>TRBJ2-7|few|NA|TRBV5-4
TGTGCCAGTTCCCGGGACACCTCCTACGAGCAGTACTTC
CASSRDTSYEQYF
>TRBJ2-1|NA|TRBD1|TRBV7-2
TGTGCCAGCAGCTATTTGGGACAGGGCAATGAGCAGTTCTTC
CASSYLGQGNEQFF
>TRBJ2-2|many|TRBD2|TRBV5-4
TGTGCCAGCAGCCCACAGACTAGCACATCGCCCGGGGAGCTGTTTTTT
CASSPQTSTSPGELFF
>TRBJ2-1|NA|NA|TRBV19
TGTGCCAGTAGTAGCGGGGCCCACTCCTACAATGAGCAGTTCTTC
CASSSGAHSYNEQFF
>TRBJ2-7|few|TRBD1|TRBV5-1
TGCGCCAGCAGCCAGGACAGGACAAGCTCCTACGAGCAGTACTTC
CASSQDRTSSYEQYF
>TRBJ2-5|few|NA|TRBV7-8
TGTGCCAGCAGCTTAGTCGGGGGACAAGAGACCCAGTACTTC
CASSLVGGQETQYF
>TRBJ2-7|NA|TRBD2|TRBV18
TGTGCCAGCCGACCGGGGGGTCAAGCTTCCTACGAGCAGTACTTC
CASRPGGQASYEQYF
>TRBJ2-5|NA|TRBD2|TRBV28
TGTGCCAGCAGCCCCCTTGCGGGGGGCCGGGAGACCCAGTACTTC
CASSPLAGGRETQYF
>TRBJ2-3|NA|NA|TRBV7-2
TGTGCCAGCACAGGGTCTGAAGGGTATACGCAGTATTTT
CASTGSEGYTQYF
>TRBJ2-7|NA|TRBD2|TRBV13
TGTGCCAGCAGCAAGGGACTAGCGGGGGGGCTCTCCTACGAGCAGTACTTC
CASSKGLAGGLSYEQYF
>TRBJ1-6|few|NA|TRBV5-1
TGCGCCAGCAGCTTGGCAGGGGACAATTCACCCCTCCACTTT
CASSLAGDNSPLHF
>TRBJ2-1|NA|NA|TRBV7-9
TGTGCCAGCAGCTTAGCAGGGTCAGGGGTCAATGAGCAGTTCTTC
CASSLAGSGVNEQFF
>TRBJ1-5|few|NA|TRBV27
TGTGCCAGCAGTTTACAGTTCAATCAGCCCCAGCATTTT
CASSLQFNQPQHF
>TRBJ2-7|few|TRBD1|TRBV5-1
TGCGCCAGCAGCTTCCCGGGACAGGGTGGCTCCTACGAGCAGTACTTC
CASSFPGQGGSYEQYF
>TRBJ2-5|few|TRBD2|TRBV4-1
TGCGCCAGCAGCCAAGATCGGGATAGCGGGGGCTTAGGGGAGACCCAGTACTTC
CASSQDRDSGGLGETQYF
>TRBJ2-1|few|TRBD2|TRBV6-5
TGTGCCAGCAAGGAGCGGGAGAACAATGAGCAGTTCTTC
CASKERENNEQFF
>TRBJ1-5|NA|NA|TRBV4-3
TGCGCCAGCAGCCAAGAAACTCTACAGCCCCAGCATTTT
CASSQETLQPQHF
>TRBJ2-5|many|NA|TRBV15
TGTGCCACCAGCACTACCGTTGAGACCCAGTACTTC
CATSTTVETQYF
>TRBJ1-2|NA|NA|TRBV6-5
TGTGCCAGCAGGGGGCAGTTAAGTTGGTATGGCTACACCTTC
CASRGQLSWYGYTF
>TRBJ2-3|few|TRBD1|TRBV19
TGTGCCAGTAGCGACAAGGGACAGCTTAGCACAGATACGCAGTATTTT
CASSDKGQLSTDTQYF
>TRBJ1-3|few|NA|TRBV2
TGTGCCAGCGGCAGGAACTCTGGAAACACCATATATTTT
CASGRNSGNTIYF
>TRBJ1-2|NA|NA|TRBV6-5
TGTGCCAGCAGCTACACTTCTATAGCTAACTATGGCTACACCTTC
CASSYTSIANYGYTF
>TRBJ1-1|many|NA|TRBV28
TGTGCCAGCATTGGTCAGGACACTGAAGCTTTCTTT
CASIGQDTEAFF
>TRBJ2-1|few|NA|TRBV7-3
TGTGCCAGCAGCTTAATGCAGCCTTATAGGGAGAGGGTTGAGCAGTTCTTC
CASSLMQPYRERVEQFF
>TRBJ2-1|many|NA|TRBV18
TGTGCCAGCTCACCGCCAGGGTTAACCTACAATGAGCAGTTCTTC
CASSPPGLTYNEQFF
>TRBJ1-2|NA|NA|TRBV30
TGTGCCTGGAGTGTACAGCTTACCTATGGCTACACCTTC
CAWSVQLTYGYTF
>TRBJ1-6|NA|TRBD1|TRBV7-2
TGTGCCAGCAGCAAAGGACAGGGCTTGAATTCACCCCTCCACTTT
CASSKGQGLNSPLHF
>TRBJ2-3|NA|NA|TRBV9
TGTGCCAGCAGTTTCACAGGGAGGGCAGATACGCAGTATTTT
CASSFTGRADTQYF
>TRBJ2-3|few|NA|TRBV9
TGTGCCAGCAGCGTAGTTCCAGGGCGAGTTCCCACAGATACGCAGTATTTT
CASSVVPGRVPTDTQYF
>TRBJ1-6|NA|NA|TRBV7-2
TGTGCCAGCAGCTTAGCCACCGGACACCTGAATTCACCCCTCCACTTT
CASSLATGHLNSPLHF
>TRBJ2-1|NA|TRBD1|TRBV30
TGTGCCTGGGGGGGACAGGGCATTGAGCAGTTCTTC
CAWGGQGIEQFF
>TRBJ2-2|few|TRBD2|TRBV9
TGTGCCAGCAGCCCACACGGGGGGGGTATCGGGGAGCTGTTTTTT
CASSPHGGGIGELFF
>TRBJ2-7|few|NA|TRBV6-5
TGTGCCAGCAGTCCGACGGGTTTGGTGACCTACGAGCAGTACTTC
CASSPTGLVTYEQYF